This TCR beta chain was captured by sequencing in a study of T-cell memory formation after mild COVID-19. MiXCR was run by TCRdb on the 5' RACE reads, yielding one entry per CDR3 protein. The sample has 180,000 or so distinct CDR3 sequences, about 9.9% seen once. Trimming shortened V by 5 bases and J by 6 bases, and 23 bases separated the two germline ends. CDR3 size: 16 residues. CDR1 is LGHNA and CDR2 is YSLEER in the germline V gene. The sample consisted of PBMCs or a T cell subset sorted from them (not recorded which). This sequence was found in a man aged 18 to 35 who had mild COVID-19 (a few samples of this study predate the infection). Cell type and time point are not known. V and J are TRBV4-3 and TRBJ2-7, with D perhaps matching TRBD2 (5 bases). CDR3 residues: CASSVTARGWQAEQYF. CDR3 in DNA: TGCGCCAGCAGCGTCACCGCTAGAGGGTGGCAAGCCGAGCAGTACTTC.